A selection of T cell receptor beta chains follows, all from one sample in a study of type 1 regulatory T cells. TCRdb processed the reads anew with MiXCR; each CDR3 protein has one entry. The sample carries tens of thousands of distinct CDR3 sequences, less than 25% recorded once. These TCRs' antigens remain unknown. Input material: cultured type 1 regulatory T (Tr1) cells, either the whole culture or a sorted fraction (not recorded which). Receptor source: a human donor in good health. Each CDR3 is given with its conserved first and last residue. D genes are given only for firm matches. Part of the rows lack a size; the others show once, few, many or a class for expanded clones.

j_call d_call cdr3_length clone_size v_call cdr3_aa cdr3_nt
TRBJ2-7 - 12 many TRBV5-1 CASSLWGYEQYF TGCGCCAGCAGCTTGTGGGGGTACGAGCAGTACTTC
TRBJ1-6 - 14 few TRBV28 CASRPRVVVSPLHF TGTGCCAGCAGACCCAGGGTGGTAGTTTCACCCCTCCACTTT
TRBJ1-1 - 14 - TRBV6-6 CASELGQPNTEAFF TGTGCCAGCGAACTTGGGCAGCCGAACACTGAAGCTTTCTTT
TRBJ2-7 TRBD2 13 - TRBV6-5 CASSLAGVYEQYF TGTGCCAGCTCACTCGCGGGAGTCTACGAGCAGTACTTC
TRBJ2-7 - 14 few TRBV7-2 CASSLEVGTYEQYF TGTGCCAGCAGCTTAGAGGTCGGAACCTACGAGCAGTACTTC
TRBJ2-4 TRBD2 15 - TRBV2 CASSEDGGRLNIQYF TGTGCCAGCAGTGAGGATGGCGGGAGGTTAAACATTCAGTACTTC
TRBJ2-1 - 14 few TRBV10-3 CAIKSGSEYNEQFF TGTGCCATCAAGTCGGGCTCCGAATACAATGAGCAGTTCTTC
TRBJ2-1 TRBD2 16 - TRBV5-4 CASSSVGTSGRGEQFF TGTGCCAGCAGCTCCGTTGGGACTAGCGGGAGAGGAGAGCAGTTCTTC
TRBJ1-1 - 13 few TRBV7-2 CASRIPTGTEAFF TGTGCCAGCAGGATTCCTACAGGGACTGAAGCTTTCTTT
TRBJ2-1 - 11 - TRBV10-3 CAISESGGQTF TGTGCCATCAGTGAGTCCGGAGGGCAGACCTTC
TRBJ2-7 - 13 many TRBV5-1 CASSGRQVGEQYF TGCGCCAGCAGCGGACGACAGGTTGGGGAGCAGTACTTC
TRBJ2-3 - 12 - TRBV20-1 CSARDNTDTQYF TGCAGTGCTAGAGATAACACAGATACGCAGTATTTT
TRBJ1-1 TRBD1 14 - TRBV2 CASSAQGGNTEAFF TGTGCCAGCAGTGCGCAGGGGGGTAACACTGAAGCTTTCTTT
TRBJ2-6 - 17 - TRBV14 CASSPQGRLGGANVLTF TGTGCCAGCAGCCCCCAGGGGCGGTTAGGAGGGGCCAACGTCCTGACTTTC
TRBJ2-1 TRBD2 16 - TRBV5-6 CASSSGTSGRWDEQFF TGTGCCAGCAGCTCTGGGACTAGCGGGAGGTGGGATGAGCAGTTCTTC
TRBJ2-3 - 15 many TRBV5-4 CASSLQEGVTDTQYF TGTGCCAGCAGCTTGCAGGAGGGGGTCACAGATACGCAGTATTTT
TRBJ2-5 TRBD2 15 few TRBV15 CATSRVGLAEETQYF TGTGCCACCAGCAGAGTTGGTCTAGCGGAAGAGACCCAGTACTTC
TRBJ2-4 - 14 - TRBV18 CASSPESLRAVQYF TGTGCCAGCTCACCCGAAAGCTTACGGGCCGTTCAGTACTTC
TRBJ2-1 - 15 few TRBV3-1 CASSQPGLGLGEQFF TGTGCCAGCAGCCAGCCCGGACTGGGTCTGGGTGAGCAGTTCTTC
TRBJ2-7 TRBD2 18 - TRBV6-2/TRBV6-3 CASSATSGRPNPSYEQYF TGTGCCAGCAGTGCGACTAGCGGGAGACCGAATCCCTCCTACGAGCAGTACTTC
TRBJ2-3 - 17 - TRBV7-8 CASSFLRWRTHRWTQYF TGTGCCAGCAGCTTCTTAAGGTGGCGGACTCACAGATGGACGCAGTATTTT
TRBJ1-2 TRBD1 15 - TRBV25-1 CASSERTGGNYGYTF TGTGCCAGCAGTGAGCGGACAGGGGGTAACTATGGCTACACCTTC
TRBJ1-5 TRBD1 15 - TRBV5-1 CTSSLDGTGYQPQHF TGCACCAGCAGCTTGGATGGGACAGGATATCAGCCCCAGCATTTT
TRBJ2-7 - 14 - TRBV5-1 CASSSTLNSYEQYF TGCGCCAGCAGCTCAACACTGAACTCCTACGAGCAGTACTTC
TRBJ2-5 - 14 - TRBV20-1 CSARVTAGAETQYF TGCAGTGCTAGAGTGACGGCCGGTGCGGAGACCCAGTACTTC
TRBJ2-7 - 12 few TRBV12-3/TRBV12-4 CASSLYGYEQYF TGTGCCAGCAGTCTATACGGCTACGAGCAGTACTTC
TRBJ2-1 - 15 once TRBV18 CASSPYLNSYNEQFF TGTGCCAGCTCACCTTACTTAAACTCCTACAATGAGCAGTTCTTC
TRBJ2-7 TRBD1 14 - TRBV6-1 CASSATADRGEQYF TGTGCCAGCAGTGCCACTGCGGACAGGGGTGAGCAGTACTTC
TRBJ2-7 - 15 - TRBV5-1 CASSLEGAATYEQYF TGCGCCAGCAGCTTGGAAGGAGCCGCCACCTACGAGCAGTACTTC
TRBJ2-3 TRBD2 14 - TRBV2 CAAATSGRADTQYF TGTGCCGCCGCGACTAGCGGGAGGGCAGATACGCAGTATTTT
TRBJ2-3 - 16 few TRBV5-1 CASSLAGAENTDTQYF TGCGCCAGCAGCTTGGCGGGAGCGGAGAACACAGATACGCAGTATTTT
TRBJ2-1 - 14 - TRBV7-3 CASSMTRSGNEQFF TGTGCCAGCAGCATGACAAGGTCAGGCAATGAGCAGTTCTTC
TRBJ2-4 TRBD2 17 few TRBV11-2 CASSREILAGGLNIQYF TGTGCCAGCAGCCGGGAAATACTAGCGGGGGGCCTAAACATTCAGTACTTC
TRBJ2-1 - 14 - TRBV3-1 CASSQELYPREQFF TGTGCCAGCAGCCAAGAATTGTACCCACGGGAGCAGTTCTTC
TRBJ1-5 TRBD1 14 - TRBV20-1 CSADTGQGSQPQHF TGCAGTGCTGATACGGGACAGGGGAGTCAGCCCCAGCATTTT
TRBJ2-7 TRBD1 14 many TRBV30 CAWSVGGSSYEQYF TGTGCCTGGAGTGTAGGGGGCTCGTCCTACGAGCAGTACTTC
TRBJ2-2 TRBD2 14 few TRBV20-1 CSASTGGRTGELFF TGCAGTGCCTCTACGGGAGGGAGGACCGGGGAGCTGTTTTTT
TRBJ1-1 TRBD1 16 few TRBV12-3/TRBV12-4 CASSLNFGTDKLEAFF TGTGCCAGCAGTTTAAACTTCGGGACAGACAAACTTGAAGCTTTCTTT
TRBJ2-7 - 11 - TRBV10-3 CASTDQYEQYF TGTGCCTCTACGGACCAGTACGAGCAGTACTTC